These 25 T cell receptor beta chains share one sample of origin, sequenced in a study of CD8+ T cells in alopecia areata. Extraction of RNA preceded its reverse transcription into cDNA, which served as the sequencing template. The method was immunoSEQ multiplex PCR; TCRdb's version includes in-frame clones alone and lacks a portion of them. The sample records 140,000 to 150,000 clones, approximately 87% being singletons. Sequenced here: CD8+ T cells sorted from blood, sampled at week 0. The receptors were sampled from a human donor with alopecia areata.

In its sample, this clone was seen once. The CDR3 bases are TGTGCCAGCAGCTTAGCCCAGTTGGGCTTTCAGAGCTACGAGCAGTACTTC. Translated: CASSLAQLGFQSYEQYF. The rearrangement links TRBV7-6 to TRBJ2-5; D unresolved. The closer fit of TRBJ2-7 to the DNA end suggests the J call may be wrong. The CDR3 length is 17 residues. Germline CDR1 and CDR2: SGHVS and FNYEAQ.

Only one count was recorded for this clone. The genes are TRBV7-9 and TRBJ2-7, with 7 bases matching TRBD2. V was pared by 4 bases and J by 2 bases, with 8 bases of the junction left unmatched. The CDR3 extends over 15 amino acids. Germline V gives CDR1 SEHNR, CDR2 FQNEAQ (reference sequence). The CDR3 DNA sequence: TGTGCCAGCAGCTCAGAGGCTAGCGGAGCCTACGAGCAGTACTTC. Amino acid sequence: CASSSEASGAYEQYF.

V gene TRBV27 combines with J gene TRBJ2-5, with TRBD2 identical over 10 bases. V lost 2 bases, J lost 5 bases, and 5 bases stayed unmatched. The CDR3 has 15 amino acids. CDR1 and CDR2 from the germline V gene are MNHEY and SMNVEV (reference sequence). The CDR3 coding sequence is TGTGCCAGCAGTTTACTAGCGGGAGAGTTGGAGACCCAGTACTTC. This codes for CASSLLAGELETQYF.

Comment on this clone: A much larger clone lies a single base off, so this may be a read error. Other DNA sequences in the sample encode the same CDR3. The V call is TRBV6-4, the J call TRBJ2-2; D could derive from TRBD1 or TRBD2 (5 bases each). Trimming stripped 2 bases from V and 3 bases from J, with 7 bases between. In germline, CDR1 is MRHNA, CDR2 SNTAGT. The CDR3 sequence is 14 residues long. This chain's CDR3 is CASSDGGDTGELFF. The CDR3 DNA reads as TGTGCCAGCAGTGACGGGGGAGACACCGGGGAGCTGTTTTTT.

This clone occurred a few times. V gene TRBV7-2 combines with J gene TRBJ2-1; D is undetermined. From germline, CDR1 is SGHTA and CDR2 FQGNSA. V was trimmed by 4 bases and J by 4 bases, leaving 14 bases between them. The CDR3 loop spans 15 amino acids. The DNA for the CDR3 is TGTGCCAGCAGCTCCCCGGCGGACCCTTACAATGAGCAGTTCTTC. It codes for CASSSPADPYNEQFF.

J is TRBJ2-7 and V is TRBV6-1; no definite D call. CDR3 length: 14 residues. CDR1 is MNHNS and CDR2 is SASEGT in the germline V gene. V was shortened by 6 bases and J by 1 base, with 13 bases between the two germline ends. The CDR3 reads CASSPAVGSYEQYF. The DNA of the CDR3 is TGTGCCAGCAGCCCGGCGGTCGGGTCCTACGAGCAGTACTTC.

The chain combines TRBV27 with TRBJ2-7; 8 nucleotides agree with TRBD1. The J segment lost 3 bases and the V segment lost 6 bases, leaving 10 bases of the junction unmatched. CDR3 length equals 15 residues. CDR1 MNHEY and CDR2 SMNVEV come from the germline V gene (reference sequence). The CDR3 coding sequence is TGTGCCAGCAGCGCTCCGGGACAGGCTAACTACGAGCAGTACTTC. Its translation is CASSAPGQANYEQYF.

The CDR3 DNA is TGTGCCAGCAGCTTCTTGGAGGTTGGCAATGAGCAGTTCTTC. Translating gives CASSFLEVGNEQFF. The gene calls are TRBV11-1 and TRBJ2-1, with D maybe TRBD2 (5 bases). Germline loops: CDR1 SGHAT, CDR2 FQDESV (reference sequence). The germline V and J ends were trimmed by 3 bases and 6 bases, with 12 bases remaining between them. The CDR3 covers 14 residues. Full variable domain (outside the CDR3, taken from reference TRBV11-1 and TRBJ2-1): EAEVAQSPRYKITEKSQAVAFWCDPISGHATLYWYRQILGQGPELLVQFQDESVVDDSQLPKDRFSAERLKGVDSTLKIQPAELGDSAMYLCASSFLEVGNEQFFGPGTRLTVL.

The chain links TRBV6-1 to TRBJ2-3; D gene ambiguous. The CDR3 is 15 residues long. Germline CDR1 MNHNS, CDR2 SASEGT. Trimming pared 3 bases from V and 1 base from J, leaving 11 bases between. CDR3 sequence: CASSESVTGTDTQYF. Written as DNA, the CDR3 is TGTGCCAGCAGTGAGAGTGTCACCGGCACAGATACGCAGTATTTT.

The DNA of the CDR3 is TGTGCCAGCAGTTACAGTGAAGAGACCCAGTACTTC. Translated: CASSYSEETQYF. The V call is TRBV6-5, the J call TRBJ2-5; D gene unclear. Germline CDR1 reads MNHEY; CDR2 reads SVGAGI. V was shortened by 2 bases and J by 3 bases, with 4 bases between the two germline ends. This CDR3 spans 12 amino acids.

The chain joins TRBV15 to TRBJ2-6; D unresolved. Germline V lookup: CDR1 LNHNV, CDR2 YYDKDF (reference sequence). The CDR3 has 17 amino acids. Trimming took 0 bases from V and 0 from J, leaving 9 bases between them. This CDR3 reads CATSREPADSGANVLTF. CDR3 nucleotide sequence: TGTGCCACCAGCAGAGAACCAGCCGACTCTGGGGCCAACGTCCTGACTTTC.

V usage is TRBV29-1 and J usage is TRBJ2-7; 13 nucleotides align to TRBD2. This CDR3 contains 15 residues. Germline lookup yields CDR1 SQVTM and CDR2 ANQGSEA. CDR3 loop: CSVLTSGGVSYEQYF. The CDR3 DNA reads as TGCAGTGTCCTTACTAGCGGGGGGGTGTCCTACGAGCAGTACTTC.

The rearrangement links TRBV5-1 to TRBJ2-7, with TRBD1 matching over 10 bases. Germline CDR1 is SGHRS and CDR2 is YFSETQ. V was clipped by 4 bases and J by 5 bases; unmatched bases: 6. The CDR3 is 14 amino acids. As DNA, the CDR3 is TGCGCCAGCAGCCCCGGACAGGGGGACAACGAGCAGTACTTC. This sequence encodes CASSPGQGDNEQYF.

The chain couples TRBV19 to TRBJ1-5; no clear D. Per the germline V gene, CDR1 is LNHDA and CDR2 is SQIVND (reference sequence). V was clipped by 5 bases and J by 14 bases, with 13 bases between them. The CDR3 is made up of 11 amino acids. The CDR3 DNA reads TGTGCCAGTAGTTCCGGGATAGAGGAGCATTTT. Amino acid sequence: CASSSGIEEHF.

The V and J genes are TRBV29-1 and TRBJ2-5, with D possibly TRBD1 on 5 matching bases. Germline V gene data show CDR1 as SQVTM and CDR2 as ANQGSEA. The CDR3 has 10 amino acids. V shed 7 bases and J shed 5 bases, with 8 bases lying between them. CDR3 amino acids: CSGQSETQYF. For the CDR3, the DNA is TGCAGCGGACAGTCGGAGACCCAGTACTTC.

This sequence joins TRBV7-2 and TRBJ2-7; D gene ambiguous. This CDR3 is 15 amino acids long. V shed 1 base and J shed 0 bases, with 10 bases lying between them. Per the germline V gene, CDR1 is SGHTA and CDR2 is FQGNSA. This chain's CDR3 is CASSLVQSPSYEQYF. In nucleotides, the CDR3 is TGTGCCAGCAGCTTAGTACAGTCTCCCTCCTACGAGCAGTACTTC. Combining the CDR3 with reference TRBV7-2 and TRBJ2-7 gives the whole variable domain GAGVSQSPSNKVTEKGKDVELRCDPISGHTALYWYRQSLGQGLEFLIYFQGNSAPDKSGLPSDRFSAERTGGSVSTLTIQRTQQEDSAVYLCASSLVQSPSYEQYFGPGTRLTVT.

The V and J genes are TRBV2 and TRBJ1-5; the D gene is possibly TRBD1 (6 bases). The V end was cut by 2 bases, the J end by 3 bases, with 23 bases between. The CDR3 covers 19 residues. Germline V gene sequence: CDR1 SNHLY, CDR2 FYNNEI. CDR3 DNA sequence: TGTGCCAGCAGTGAACAAAATGCCTACACAGGGTCGATCAATCAGCCCCAGCATTTT. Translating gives CASSEQNAYTGSINQPQHF. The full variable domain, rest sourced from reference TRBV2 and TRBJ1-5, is EPEVTQTPSHQVTQMGQEVILRCVPISNHLYFYWYRQILGQKVEFLVSFYNNEISEKSEIFDDQFSVERPDGSNFTLKIRSTKLEDSAMYFCASSEQNAYTGSINQPQHFGDGTRLSIL.

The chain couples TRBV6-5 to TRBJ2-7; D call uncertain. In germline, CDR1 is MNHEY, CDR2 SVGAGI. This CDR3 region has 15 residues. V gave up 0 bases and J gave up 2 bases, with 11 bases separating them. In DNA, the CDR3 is TGTGCCAGCAGTTACTCGAAAGGCGTCGCCTACGAGCAGTACTTC. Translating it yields CASSYSKGVAYEQYF.

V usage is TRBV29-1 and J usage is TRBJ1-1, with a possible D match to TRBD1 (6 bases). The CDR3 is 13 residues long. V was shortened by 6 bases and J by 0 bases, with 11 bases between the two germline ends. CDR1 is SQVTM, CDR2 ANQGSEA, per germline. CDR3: CSVGGTMNTEAFF. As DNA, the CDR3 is TGCAGCGTAGGAGGGACAATGAACACTGAAGCTTTCTTT.

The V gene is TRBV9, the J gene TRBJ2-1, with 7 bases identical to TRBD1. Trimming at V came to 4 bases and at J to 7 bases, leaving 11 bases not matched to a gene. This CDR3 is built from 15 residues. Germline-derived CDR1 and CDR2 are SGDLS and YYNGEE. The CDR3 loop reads CASSTSGTEMNEQFF. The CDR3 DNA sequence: TGTGCCAGCAGCACCTCCGGGACAGAGATGAATGAGCAGTTCTTC.

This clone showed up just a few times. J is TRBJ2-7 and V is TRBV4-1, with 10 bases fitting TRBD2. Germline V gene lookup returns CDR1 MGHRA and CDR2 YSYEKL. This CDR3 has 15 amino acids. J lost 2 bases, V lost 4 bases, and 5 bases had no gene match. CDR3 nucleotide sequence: TGCGCCAGCAGCCTTGGACTAGCGGAGCCCTACGAGCAGTACTTC. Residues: CASSLGLAEPYEQYF.

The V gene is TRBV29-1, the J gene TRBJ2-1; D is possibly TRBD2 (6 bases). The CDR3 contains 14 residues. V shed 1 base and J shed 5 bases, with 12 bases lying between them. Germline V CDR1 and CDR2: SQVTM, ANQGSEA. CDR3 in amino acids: CSVEGREQNNEQFF. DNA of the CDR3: TGCAGCGTTGAAGGGAGGGAACAAAACAATGAGCAGTTCTTC.

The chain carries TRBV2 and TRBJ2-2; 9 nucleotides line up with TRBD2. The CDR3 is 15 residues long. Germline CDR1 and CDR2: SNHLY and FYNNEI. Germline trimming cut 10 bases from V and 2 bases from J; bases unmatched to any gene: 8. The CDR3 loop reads CATHSSGINTGELFF. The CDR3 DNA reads TGTGCCACTCATTCTAGCGGGATTAACACCGGGGAGCTGTTTTTT.

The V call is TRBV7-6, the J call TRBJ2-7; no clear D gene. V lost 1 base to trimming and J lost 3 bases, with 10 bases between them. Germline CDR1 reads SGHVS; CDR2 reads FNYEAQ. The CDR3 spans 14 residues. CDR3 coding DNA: TGTGCCAGCAGCTTAGGTTCCAGCAACTACGAGCAGTACTTC. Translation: CASSLGSSNYEQYF.

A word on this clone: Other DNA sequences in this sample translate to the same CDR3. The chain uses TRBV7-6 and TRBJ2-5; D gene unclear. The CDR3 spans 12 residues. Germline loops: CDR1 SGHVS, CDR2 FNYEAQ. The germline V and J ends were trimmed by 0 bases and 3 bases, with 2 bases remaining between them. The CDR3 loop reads CASSLAEETQYF. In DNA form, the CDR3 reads TGTGCCAGCAGCTTAGCGGAAGAGACCCAGTACTTC.